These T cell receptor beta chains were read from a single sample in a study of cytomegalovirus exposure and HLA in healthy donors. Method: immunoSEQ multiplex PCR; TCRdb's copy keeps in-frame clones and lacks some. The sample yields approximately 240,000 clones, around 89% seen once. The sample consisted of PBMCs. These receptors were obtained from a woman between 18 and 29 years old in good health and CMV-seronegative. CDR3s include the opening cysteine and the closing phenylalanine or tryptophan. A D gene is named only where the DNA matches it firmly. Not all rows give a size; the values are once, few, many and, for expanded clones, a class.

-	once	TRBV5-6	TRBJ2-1	CASQDYNEQFF	TGTGCCAGCCAGGATTACAATGAGCAGTTCTTC
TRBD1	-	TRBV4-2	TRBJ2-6	CASSQTGTGGFPGANVLTF	TGTGCCAGCAGCCAAACCGGGACAGGGGGCTTCCCTGGGGCCAACGTCCTGACTTTC
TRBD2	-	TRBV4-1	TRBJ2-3	CASSQESLAGGSTDTQYF	TGCGCCAGCAGCCAAGAGTCCCTTGCGGGGGGTAGCACAGATACGCAGTATTTT
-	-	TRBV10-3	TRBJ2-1	CAISAASRYNEQFF	TGTGCCATCAGTGCCGCTTCTAGGTATAATGAGCAGTTCTTC
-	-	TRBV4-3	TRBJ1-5	CASSQDSDDQPQHF	TGCGCCAGCAGCCAAGATTCAGATGATCAGCCCCAGCATTTT
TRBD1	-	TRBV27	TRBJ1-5	CASSLSPDRMNQPQHF	TGTGCCAGCAGTTTATCTCCGGACAGGATGAATCAGCCCCAGCATTTT
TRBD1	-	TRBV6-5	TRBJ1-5	CASSKQGGNQPQHF	TGTGCCAGCAGTAAACAGGGGGGCAATCAGCCCCAGCATTTT
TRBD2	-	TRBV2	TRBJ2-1	CASRSTSLNNEQFF	TGTGCCAGCAGATCGACTAGCTTAAACAATGAGCAGTTCTTC
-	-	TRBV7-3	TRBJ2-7	CASSLMAGSENEQYF	TGTGCCAGCAGCTTAATGGCAGGGTCTGAGAACGAGCAGTACTTC
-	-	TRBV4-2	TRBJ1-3	CATGLGSEASGNTIYF	TGTGCCACCGGGTTAGGTAGCGAGGCCTCTGGAAACACCATATATTTT
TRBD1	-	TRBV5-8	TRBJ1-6	CASSPRQGRGSPLHF	TGTGCCAGCAGCCCGCGACAGGGGCGAGGATCACCCCTCCACTTT
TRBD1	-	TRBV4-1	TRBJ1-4	CASSQSPRQGANEKLFF	TGCGCCAGCAGCCAAAGTCCCCGACAGGGCGCTAATGAAAAACTGTTTTTT
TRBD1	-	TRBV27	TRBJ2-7	CASSLMDRASEQYF	TGTGCCAGCAGTTTAATGGACAGGGCGTCGGAGCAGTACTTC
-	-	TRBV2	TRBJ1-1	CASNGQINTEAFF	TGTGCCAGTAACGGACAAATTAACACTGAAGCTTTCTTT
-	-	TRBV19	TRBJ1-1	CASRDAWETEAFF	TGTGCCAGTAGGGACGCTTGGGAGACTGAAGCTTTCTTT
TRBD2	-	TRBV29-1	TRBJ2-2	CSVGTRSDGELFF	TGCAGCGTGGGGACTAGGTCGGACGGGGAGCTGTTTTTT
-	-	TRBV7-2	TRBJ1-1	CASSQGPNTEAFF	TGTGCCAGCAGCCAGGGGCCGAACACTGAAGCTTTCTTT
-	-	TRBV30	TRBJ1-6	CAWKTVNSPLHF	TGTGCCTGGAAGACAGTCAATTCACCCCTCCACTTT
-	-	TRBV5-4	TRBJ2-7	CASSSTYEQYF	TGTGCCAGCAGCTCAACCTACGAGCAGTACTTC
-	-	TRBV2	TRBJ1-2	CASSLDSYYTF	TGTGCCAGCAGCCTGGACAGTTACTACACCTTC
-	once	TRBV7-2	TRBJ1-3	CASSLGAGGDGNTIYF	TGTGCCAGCAGCTTAGGGGCCGGGGGTGATGGAAACACCATATATTTT
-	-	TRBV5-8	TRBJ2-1	CASSQGRGYNEQFF	TGTGCCAGCAGCCAGGGGCGGGGGTACAATGAGCAGTTCTTC
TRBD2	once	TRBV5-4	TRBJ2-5	CASSWGTSGRTETQYF	TGTGCCAGCAGCTGGGGGACTAGCGGGAGAACTGAGACCCAGTACTTC
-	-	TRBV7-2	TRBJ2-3	CASSTRGASTDTQYF	TGTGCCAGCAGCACTCGGGGGGCAAGCACAGATACGCAGTATTTT
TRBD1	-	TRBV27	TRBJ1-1	CASSVIRGTEAFF	TGTGCCAGCAGTGTTATCAGGGGGACTGAAGCTTTCTTT
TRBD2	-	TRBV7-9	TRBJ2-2	CASSSGLAGGPVTGELFF	TGTGCCAGCAGCTCGGGACTAGCGGGAGGGCCGGTCACCGGGGAGCTGTTTTTT
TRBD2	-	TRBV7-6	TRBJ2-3	CASSLEASGALGDTQYF	TGTGCCAGCAGCTTAGAAGCTAGCGGGGCCCTGGGAGATACGCAGTATTTT
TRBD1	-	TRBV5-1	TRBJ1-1	CASSLLGTGETEAFF	TGCGCCAGCAGCCTCCTAGGGACAGGGGAGACTGAAGCTTTCTTT
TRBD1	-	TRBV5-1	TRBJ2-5	CASTQQGLQETQYF	TGCGCCAGCACGCAACAGGGGCTACAAGAGACCCAGTACTTC